Below, 22 T cell receptor beta chains from the same sample are listed, as sequenced in a study of low-dose radiotherapy and immunotherapy resistance in tumors. Time point specified: before trial treatment. TRAV- and TRBV-specific primers were used for first-strand cDNA, which covered alpha and beta chains. Both a constant-region primer and a V-primer adapter served to amplify TCRs across 15 to 20 PCR cycles. TCRdb used MiXCR to reprocess the reads, holding one entry per CDR3 protein. In the table there are 80,000 to 95,000 distinct CDR3 sequences, more than 8.5% of which are singletons. This sample comprised PBMCs, obtained before treatment. The source of these receptors is a male donor with prostate cancer.

This clonotype came up many times. This chain joins TRBV6-5 and TRBJ1-2; D is possibly TRBD1 (5 bases). The CDR3 consists of 15 residues. Trimming removed 5 bases at V and 1 base at J, with 14 bases between. Germline loops: CDR1 MNHEY, CDR2 SVGAGI. In DNA form, the CDR3 reads TGTGCCAGCAGTAAGACCCAGGGATTTAACTATGGCTACACCTTC. Residues: CASSKTQGFNYGYTF.

This clonotype was counted at least ten times. The chain has TRBV7-2 and TRBJ2-7; TRBD1 matches at 8 bases. Trimming took 7 bases from V and 0 from J; bases not matched to a gene: 5. Germline CDR1 is SGHTA and CDR2 is FQGNSA. CDR3 length: 14 residues. The CDR3 bases are TGTGCCAGCATACGGGACAGGAGCTCCTACGAGCAGTACTTC. Its translation: CASIRDRSSYEQYF.

This clonotype showed up many times. The genes are TRBV3-1 and TRBJ2-5; 10 positions agree with TRBD2. With 0 bases clipped from V and 8 bases from J, the junction kept 9 bases outside the gene matches. The CDR3 spans 16 residues. From germline, CDR1 is LGHDT and CDR2 YNNKEL (reference sequence). The CDR3: CASSQDFASGGRTQYF. The CDR3 DNA reads TGTGCCAGCAGCCAAGATTTCGCTAGCGGGGGCAGAACCCAGTACTTC.

This clonotype was detected many times. V is TRBV20-1 and J is TRBJ2-1; TRBD2 matches 8 bases. Germline CDR1 DFQATT, CDR2 SNEGSKA (reference sequence). V shed 6 bases, J shed 9 bases, and the junction held 13 bases outside the gene matches. The CDR3 length is 14 residues. CDR3 in DNA: TGCAGTGCCAGACGCGCGGGGGGCTTGGCTGAGCAGTTCTTC. Translating gives CSARRAGGLAEQFF.

This clonotype was detected ten times or more. V is TRBV7-6 and J is TRBJ2-1, with D unresolved. Looked up from germline, CDR1 is SGHVS and CDR2 is FNYEAQ. The germline V and J ends were trimmed by 4 bases and 7 bases, with 14 bases remaining between them. The CDR3 loop spans 14 amino acids. The CDR3 DNA follows: TGTGCCAGCAGCTCCAACACCGGACCGAATGAGCAGTTCTTC. Protein sequence: CASSSNTGPNEQFF.

This clonotype has a count of ten or more. This chain joins TRBV6-2 or TRBV6-3 and TRBJ2-7; D tentatively fits TRBD1 or TRBD2 (6 bases each). V gave up 5 bases and J gave up 9 bases, with 14 bases separating them. Germline CDR1 and CDR2: MNHEY and SVGEGT. This CDR3 region has 12 residues. The CDR3 protein is CASSEDGGGQYF. In DNA form, the CDR3 reads TGTGCCAGCAGTGAAGACGGGGGCGGGCAGTACTTC.

This clonotype was picked up many times. The chain couples TRBV19 to TRBJ2-4; D unresolved. The CDR3 is 15 residues long. Trimming left V 6 bases short and J 6 bases short, with 18 bases between. Germline CDR1 reads LNHDA; CDR2 reads SQIVND (reference sequence). The CDR3 protein is CASRITGKETNIQYF. The CDR3 DNA sequence: TGTGCCAGTAGGATAACCGGAAAGGAGACAAACATTCAGTACTTC.

This clonotype was seen many times. The gene calls are TRBV28 and TRBJ2-7; 8 positions match TRBD2. Losses at the gene ends were 6 bases for V and 4 bases for J; bases not matched to a gene: 14. The CDR3 has 16 amino acids. Germline assignment: CDR1 MDHEN and CDR2 SYDVKM. The CDR3 coding sequence is TGTGCCAGCAGCTACGGGGACGGGAGGGCCATTTACGAGCAGTACTTC. Amino acid sequence: CASSYGDGRAIYEQYF. The entire variable domain, with the rest obtained from reference TRBV28 and TRBJ2-7, is as follows: DVKVTQSSRYLVKRTGEKVFLECVQDMDHENMFWYRQDPGLGLRLIYFSYDVKMKEKGDIPEGYSVSREKKERFSLILESASTNQTSMYLCASSYGDGRAIYEQYFGPGTRLTVT.

This clonotype was picked up many times. The genes are TRBV21-1 and TRBJ2-5. TRBV21-1 is reported as a pseudogene. The CDR3 sequence is 13 residues long. CDR3 sequence: CASTDGCQETQYF. The CDR3 bases are TGTGCCAGCACGGACGGTTGCCAAGAGACCCAGTACTTC.

Details on this clonotype: Being one base from a much bigger clone, this may be a read error. V gene TRBV18 combines with J gene TRBJ2-7, with D possibly being TRBD1 (6 bases). Germline V gene lookup returns CDR1 KGHSH and CDR2 LQKENI. CDR3 length equals 15 residues. CDR3 coding DNA: TGTGCCAACTCACCTAACGGACAGATGTCCTACGAGCAGTACTTC. This codes for CANSPNGQMSYEQYF. Using reference TRBV18 and TRBJ2-7 for the parts outside the CDR3, the full variable domain is NAGVMQNPRHLVRRRGQEARLRCSPMKGHSHVYWYRQLPEEGLKFMVYLQKENIIDESGMPKERFSAEFPKEGPSILRIQQVVRGDSAAYFCANSPNGQMSYEQYFGPGTRLTVT.

This clonotype occurred many times. The V call is TRBV3-1, the J call TRBJ2-2; TRBD2 aligns across 11 bases. V shed 1 base, J shed 7 bases, and the junction held 8 bases outside the gene matches. CDR3 length: 17 residues. CDR1 and CDR2 (germline): LGHDT, YNNKEL (reference sequence). The CDR3 spells CASSQVLSSGRSGELFF. CDR3 nucleotides: TGTGCCAGCAGCCAAGTGTTGTCTAGCGGGAGGAGCGGGGAGCTGTTTTTT.

This clonotype was recorded at least ten times. V usage is TRBV29-1 and J usage is TRBJ2-7; tentative D call: TRBD2 (6 bases). The CDR3 spans 13 residues. The germline CDR1 and CDR2 sequences are SQVTM and ANQGSEA. V was trimmed by 1 base and J by 1 base, leaving 8 bases between them. The CDR3: CSVEGLGSYEQYF. For the CDR3, the DNA is TGCAGCGTTGAAGGACTAGGATCCTACGAGCAGTACTTC.

This clonotype was recorded many times. The junction and the germline gene differ at one end; a read error may be behind it. The chain employs TRBV4-1 and TRBJ2-7; 12 nucleotides line up with TRBD2. The germline V gene has CDR1 MGHRA and CDR2 YSYEKL. This CDR3 region has 19 residues. The CDR3 sequence is CASSQGEGHAGLAGSEQYF. The CDR3 DNA reads as TGCGCTAGCAGCCAAGGAGAGGGACATGCGGGACTAGCGGGCTCCGAGCAGTACTTC.

This clonotype was seen ten or more times. The rearrangement joins TRBV10-3 to TRBJ1-5; D is ambiguous. Trimming took off 0 bases at V and 2 bases at J, with 8 bases between the two ends. This CDR3 has 15 amino acids. Germline V gene lookup returns CDR1 ENHRY and CDR2 SYGVKD. The CDR3 protein is CAISESREGNQPQHF. The CDR3 DNA sequence: TGTGCCATCAGTGAGTCGAGGGAAGGCAATCAGCCCCAGCATTTT.

At least ten counts were recorded for this clonotype. The V and J genes are TRBV19 and TRBJ2-7; D might be TRBD1 (6 bases). V was clipped by 6 bases and J by 3 bases, with 15 bases between them. This CDR3 has 14 residues. In germline, CDR1 is LNHDA, CDR2 SQIVND (reference sequence). The CDR3 DNA follows: TGTGCCAGTAGCAGCCCGGGACACATCTACGAGCAGTACTTC. As protein: CASSSPGHIYEQYF.

This clonotype showed up many times. J is TRBJ2-2 and V is TRBV16; 9 bases are shared with TRBD1. V lost 4 bases to trimming and J lost 6 bases; unmatched junction nucleotides: 6. The germline V gene encodes CDR1 KGHSY and CDR2 FQNENV. The CDR3 is made up of 15 amino acids. CDR3 sequence reads: CASSPPRTGAGELFF. The CDR3 nucleotides are TGTGCCAGCAGCCCCCCGAGGACAGGGGCCGGGGAGCTGTTTTTT.

This clonotype was recorded at least ten times. The chain is built from TRBV7-9 and TRBJ2-3, with 7 bases matching TRBD2. The CDR3 consists of 16 residues. V gave up 5 bases and J gave up 2 bases; unmatched junction bases: 10. Germline CDR1 reads SEHNR; CDR2 reads FQNEAQ (reference sequence). In DNA form, the CDR3 reads TGTGCCAGCAGCACTACCCCCGGGACTACCACAGATACGCAGTATTTT. Translated, it gives CASSTTPGTTTDTQYF.

This clonotype has a count of ten or more. The chain is built from TRBV7-2 and TRBJ2-4; D unresolved. V shed 3 bases and J shed 10 bases, with 13 bases lying between them. Germline CDR1 reads SGHTA; CDR2 reads FQGNSA. The CDR3 totals 13 residues. CDR3 amino acids: CASSFRPDQIQYF. The CDR3 bases are TGTGCCAGCAGCTTCCGTCCGGACCAAATTCAGTACTTC.

This clonotype appeared a single time. A clone one base away is much larger, so this may be a read error. V and J are TRBV7-2 and TRBJ2-1; D might be TRBD1 (6 bases). Trimming cost V 1 base and J 10 bases, with 17 bases left between them. Germline V CDR1 and CDR2: SGHTA, FQGNSA. The CDR3 consists of 15 residues. CDR3 in DNA: TGTGCCAGCAGCTTAGATTTTGGGGGACATTACGAGCAGTTCTTC. It codes for CASSLDFGGHYEQFF.

This clonotype was seen ten or more times. This chain links TRBV29-1 with TRBJ2-2, with no clear D. With 5 bases removed from V and 1 base from J, the gap between germline ends came to 20 bases. The CDR3 runs to 17 residues. Germline V gene data show CDR1 as SQVTM and CDR2 as ANQGSEA. In nucleotides, the CDR3 is TGCAGCGTTCTCTCTCTACCAGCAGGAGTGAACACCGGGGAGCTGTTTTTT. Amino acids: CSVLSLPAGVNTGELFF.

This clonotype has a count of ten or more. For the CDR3, the DNA is TGTGCCAGCAGCCCCTTAGGGGGTGATATCGGCGGGGAGCTGTTTTTT. Translated, it gives CASSPLGGDIGGELFF. The chain recombines TRBV5-6 with TRBJ2-2, with D maybe TRBD1 (6 bases). V was shortened by 4 bases and J by 7 bases, with 20 bases between the two germline ends. The CDR3 consists of 16 residues. Germline CDR1 reads SGHDT; CDR2 reads YYEEEE.

This clonotype appeared many times. The rearrangement uses TRBV7-8 and TRBJ2-2; 14 bases fit TRBD2. The CDR3 has 16 amino acids. V shed 3 bases, J shed 6 bases, and the junction held 3 bases outside the gene matches. Germline assignment: CDR1 SGHVS and CDR2 FQNEAQ. The CDR3, as DNA: TGTGCCAGCAGCTTCAGACTAGCGGGAGGGCCCGGGGAGCTGTTTTTT. It specifies CASSFRLAGGPGELFF.